This record concerns one T cell receptor (beta chain) sequence. The target antigen is unknown. In the PCR, 60 Vbeta and 13 Jbeta primers were used. Original handling: The count from a later analysis was about 80 million unique TCR beta chains, about 9.9 million of them shared. TCRdb's copy holds only in-frame clones and misses some; the assay was immunoSEQ multiplex PCR. V and J calls and clone size come straight from that table; D and trimming were deduced from the DNA. This table holds 150,000 to 200,000 clones, 81% found once. The data derive from a study of cytomegalovirus exposure and HLA in healthy donors. Study findings and constraints: Reportedly, fewer N-insertions than the approximately 680-donor mean appeared in an Asian-associated ancestry cluster in a later analysis.

Per the germline V gene, CDR1 is LNHNV and CDR2 is YYDKDF (reference sequence). Between the trimmed V and J ends, which lost 0 bases and 4 bases, there was a span of 21 bases. There are 18 residues in the CDR3. Sequencing input: PBMCs. This sequence originates from a young woman in good health and CMV-seronegative. The chain combines TRBV15 with TRBJ2-5; D remains unclear. CDR3 sequence (DNA): TGTGCCACCAGCAGAGATGGTGAAAGATACGCCAGAAGAGAGACCCAGTACTTC. Translating it yields CATSRDGERYARRETQYF.